This entry features one TCR beta chain sequence. Its antigen is unknown. The record originates from a study of a mutant IDH1 vaccine in newly diagnosed glioma. Study-level information: Sex distribution of treated patients was around 62% male and about 38% female; mean age was around 42 years. Study outcomes and limitations: Pseudoprogression apparently lacked any relation to changes in top peripheral T cell clonotypes.

Time point specified: week 5, during vaccination. Doses consisted of 300 ug of mutant IDH1 20-mer peptide each, paired with topical imiquimod. Method: immunoSEQ multiplex PCR; TCRdb's copy keeps in-frame clones and lacks some. The sample holds 50,000 to 75,000 clones, 80% to 90% seen once. The V end was cut by 9 bases, the J end by 1 base, with 10 bases between. The CDR3 contains 12 residues. CDR1 is SGDLS and CDR2 is YYNGEE in the germline V gene. The source was PBMCs, collected from a glioma patient whose treatment included an IDH1 peptide vaccine. The chain joins TRBV9 to TRBJ1-1; tentative D call: TRBD1 (5 bases). The TCR originated in a woman aged 45-65 years with glioma. The CDR3 nucleotides are TGTGCCAACGGGGGGGAGAACACTGAAGCTTTCTTT. It translates to CANGGENTEAFF.